This is a list of T cell receptor beta chains from one sample in a study of blood T cell repertoires in COVID-19. The method was immunoSEQ multiplex PCR; TCRdb's version includes in-frame clones alone and lacks a portion of them. Of about 140,000 clones in the sample, approximately 84% were seen once. Sample: peripheral blood. The receptor source for this set is a woman aged 60-75 years with acute or convalescent COVID-19. The CDR3 runs from the conserved cysteine through the conserved F or W. Fields, in order: CDR3 length, clone size, J gene, V gene, D gene, CDR3 protein, CDR3 DNA. A D gene is named only where the DNA matches it firmly. Clone size is not always given. Where it is, it says once, few, many or a class for expanded clones.

>14|NA|TRBJ2-7|TRBV11-2|TRBD1
CASSTRQGTYEQYF
TGTGCCAGCAGCACACGACAGGGAACCTACGAGCAGTACTTC
>12|few|TRBJ1-2|TRBV28|NA
CASSSSVGGYTF
TGTGCCAGCAGTTCTAGCGTGGGTGGCTACACCTTC
>14|NA|TRBJ2-3|TRBV11-3|TRBD1
CASSQRQGADTQYF
TGTGCCAGCAGCCAAAGACAGGGGGCAGATACGCAGTATTTT
>14|NA|TRBJ2-2|TRBV19|NA
CASSIARGVGELFF
TGTGCCAGTAGTATAGCCAGGGGGGTCGGGGAGCTGTTTTTT
>14|NA|TRBJ1-1|TRBV7-2|NA
CASSFAGRNTEAFF
TGTGCCAGCAGCTTCGCGGGCCGGAACACTGAAGCTTTCTTT
>15|NA|TRBJ2-5|TRBV2|TRBD2
CASNQNSLAGETQYF
TGTGCCAGCAACCAAAACTCACTAGCGGGAGAGACCCAGTACTTC
>15|NA|TRBJ2-5|TRBV19|TRBD2
CASSLGLAGVETQYF
TGTGCCAGTAGTTTAGGACTAGCGGGAGTTGAGACCCAGTACTTC
>16|once|TRBJ2-7|TRBV7-9|NA
CASSFSNRLGGSEQYF
TGTGCCAGCAGCTTCAGTAACAGGCTCGGGGGATCCGAGCAGTACTTC
>14|NA|TRBJ2-1|TRBV29-1|TRBD2
CSVVALAGRNEQFF
TGCAGCGTTGTTGCACTAGCGGGTAGGAATGAGCAGTTCTTC
>13|once|TRBJ1-6|TRBV10-2|TRBD1
CASQTGVASPLHF
TGCGCCAGCCAAACAGGGGTGGCTTCACCCCTCCACTTT
>16|NA|TRBJ2-1|TRBV24-1|NA
CATSEAGTASYNEQFF
TGTGCCACCAGTGAAGCCGGGACTGCCTCCTACAATGAGCAGTTCTTC
>14|once|TRBJ2-1|TRBV18|NA
CASSPGQIGNEQFF
TGTGCCAGCTCACCGGGCCAGATCGGCAATGAGCAGTTCTTC
>15|once|TRBJ2-6|TRBV9|NA
CASSTAGAGANVLTF
TGTGCCAGCAGCACAGCAGGGGCTGGGGCCAACGTCCTGACTTTC
>14|NA|TRBJ2-5|TRBV6-2/TRBV6-3|TRBD2
CASSYVRGGETQYF
TGTGCCAGCAGTTACGTGCGGGGGGGGGAGACCCAGTACTTC
>14|NA|TRBJ1-2|TRBV15|NA
CATSRGRLPYGYTF
TGTGCCACCAGCAGAGGAAGACTACCCTATGGCTACACCTTC
>13|NA|TRBJ1-2|TRBV24-1|NA
CATSDPANYGYTF
TGTGCCACCAGTGACCCCGCGAACTATGGCTACACCTTC
>15|once|TRBJ1-5|TRBV9|NA
CASSVEPGSHQPQHF
TGTGCCAGCAGCGTAGAACCAGGCTCCCATCAGCCCCAGCATTTT
>16|NA|TRBJ2-3|TRBV5-5|TRBD1
CASKDRQGGGTDTQYF
TGTGCCAGCAAAGACCGACAGGGGGGAGGCACAGATACGCAGTATTTT
>12|NA|TRBJ2-2|TRBV29-1|TRBD2
CSAGGLDRELFF
TGCAGCGCAGGAGGACTAGATCGGGAGCTGTTTTTT
>18|NA|TRBJ2-6|TRBV3-1/TRBV3-2|NA
CASTDGQGFPSGANVLTF
TGTGCCAGCACCGACGGGCAGGGGTTTCCCTCTGGGGCCAACGTCCTGACTTTC
>14|NA|TRBJ2-4|TRBV10-3|NA
CAISDLRSRDIQYF
TGTGCCATCAGTGACTTACGGAGCAGGGACATTCAGTACTTC
>14|NA|TRBJ1-2|TRBV19|TRBD1
CASSTNRGLGGYTF
TGTGCCAGTAGTACCAACAGGGGGTTGGGTGGCTACACCTTC
>15|NA|TRBJ2-7|TRBV27|TRBD2
CASSALAGGQNEQYF
TGTGCCAGCAGCGCTCTAGCGGGAGGGCAAAACGAGCAGTACTTC
>13|NA|TRBJ1-2|TRBV28|NA
CASRTPQGNGYTF
TGTGCCAGCAGAACTCCTCAGGGGAATGGCTACACCTTC
>15|once|TRBJ2-2|TRBV2|TRBD1
CASRSSGTGNGELFF
TGTGCCAGCAGGAGTTCCGGGACAGGGAACGGGGAGCTGTTTTTT
>16|NA|TRBJ2-2|TRBV10-3|TRBD2
CAISESLAANTGELFF
TGTGCCATCAGTGAGTCGCTAGCGGCGAACACCGGGGAGCTGTTTTTT
>14|NA|TRBJ1-2|TRBV9|TRBD1
CASSLGQGPYGYTF
TGTGCCAGCAGCCTGGGACAGGGGCCCTATGGCTACACCTTC
>12|NA|TRBJ2-1|TRBV11-2|NA
CASSFVRNEQFF
TGTGCCAGCAGCTTCGTCCGTAATGAGCAGTTCTTC
>15|NA|TRBJ2-5|TRBV7-9|NA
CASSREPWAGETQYF
TGTGCCAGCAGCCGAGAACCGTGGGCGGGAGAGACCCAGTACTTC
>13|NA|TRBJ2-1|TRBV7-3|NA
CASSPGSYNEQFF
TGTGCCAGCAGCCCCGGTTCCTACAATGAGCAGTTCTTC
>14|NA|TRBJ1-1|TRBV7-9|NA
CASSLHGRNTEAFF
TGTGCCAGCAGCTTACACGGGAGGAACACTGAAGCTTTCTTT
>17|NA|TRBJ1-1|TRBV30|TRBD1
CAWSVLGPLTGYTEAFF
TGTGCCTGGAGTGTACTCGGGCCGTTGACAGGGTACACTGAAGCTTTCTTT
>14|NA|TRBJ2-7|TRBV28|NA
CASSLSIGTYEQYF
TGTGCCAGCAGTTTATCTATCGGGACCTACGAGCAGTACTTC
>14|NA|TRBJ1-2|TRBV6-1|TRBD1
CASSESGQGGGYTF
TGTGCCAGCAGTGAAAGCGGACAGGGTGGTGGCTACACCTTC
>18|NA|TRBJ2-3|TRBV21-1|NA
CAPGAPSGRRWGTDTQYF
TGTGCCCCGGGGGCCCCTAGCGGGAGAAGGTGGGGCACAGATACGCAGTATTTT
>16|NA|TRBJ2-1|TRBV28|NA
CASSLWAGARLNEQFF
TGTGCCAGCAGTTTATGGGCGGGCGCTAGACTCAATGAGCAGTTCTTC
>14|NA|TRBJ2-3|TRBV5-1|TRBD2
CASSPGGGTDTQYF
TGCGCCAGCAGCCCCGGGGGGGGCACAGATACGCAGTATTTT
>12|NA|TRBJ2-1|TRBV28|NA
CASSSTGNEQFF
TGTGCCAGCAGCTCCACAGGGAATGAGCAGTTCTTC
>14|NA|TRBJ1-1|TRBV2|TRBD1
CASGQDRSTSEAFF
TGTGCCAGCGGCCAGGACAGGTCAACATCCGAGGCTTTCTTT
>15|NA|TRBJ2-1|TRBV9|TRBD2
CASSPRLAAYNEQFF
TGTGCCAGCAGCCCGCGACTAGCGGCGTACAATGAGCAGTTCTTC
>16|NA|TRBJ2-1|TRBV11-3|NA
CASSFFPEQAGNEQFF
TGTGCCAGCAGCTTTTTTCCGGAACAGGCGGGGAATGAGCAGTTCTTC
>19|NA|TRBJ2-3|TRBV5-1|TRBD2
CASSPAFGTSAAHTDTQYF
TGCGCCAGCAGCCCCGCATTCGGGACTAGCGCAGCACACACAGATACGCAGTATTTT
>13|NA|TRBJ2-7|TRBV29-1|TRBD1
CSAGQGSSYEQYF
TGCAGCGCTGGACAGGGTAGCTCCTACGAGCAGTACTTC
>14|NA|TRBJ1-5|TRBV27|NA
CASQGMRSNQPQHF
TGTGCCAGCCAGGGGATGCGGAGCAATCAGCCCCAGCATTTT
>15|NA|TRBJ1-1|TRBV5-5|TRBD1
CASSLEGQRTTEAFF
TGTGCCAGCAGCTTGGAGGGACAGCGAACGACTGAAGCTTTCTTT
>15|NA|TRBJ1-3|TRBV13|TRBD1
CASSLAGGGGNTIYF
TGTGCCAGCAGCTTAGCAGGGGGCGGTGGAAACACCATATATTTT
>15|NA|TRBJ2-5|TRBV4-3|NA
CASSQAGMGGETQYF
TGCGCCAGCAGCCAAGCAGGGATGGGAGGCGAGACCCAGTACTTC
>19|NA|TRBJ2-2|TRBV24-1|TRBD2
CATSDHRLAGGFNTGELFF
TGTGCCACCAGTGACCATCGACTAGCGGGGGGCTTTAACACCGGGGAGCTGTTTTTT
>15|NA|TRBJ2-2|TRBV7-9|NA
CASSIRHDNTGELFF
TGTGCCAGCAGCATCAGACACGATAACACCGGGGAGCTGTTTTTT
>16|NA|TRBJ2-1|TRBV5-4|TRBD1
CASSLEGGQGSNEQFF
TGTGCCAGCAGCTTAGAGGGAGGACAGGGGTCAAATGAGCAGTTCTTC
>16|few|TRBJ2-6|TRBV18|NA
CASSPPGRSGANVLTF
TGTGCCAGCTCACCACCGGGCCGCTCTGGGGCCAACGTCCTGACTTTC
>13|NA|TRBJ1-5|TRBV5-4|NA
CASSLSTDQPQHF
TGTGCCAGCAGCTTGTCCACGGATCAGCCCCAGCATTTT